The 17 T cell receptor beta chains listed next were all sequenced from one sample in a study of T-cell reconstitution after alpha-beta-depleted transplantation in children (dated by TCRdb to 2016 to 2018). The library came from PCR. Sequencing took place on an Illumina HiSeq 2500. Molecular barcoding was employed in the preparation of TCR libraries, with unique molecular identifiers being used to normalize TCRbeta repertoire quantification. TCRdb's own reprocessing of the public reads used fastp at Q25 and MiXCR and kept productive beta chains. Records with the same CDR3 protein are collapsed into one entry carrying the most frequent genes and DNA. In all, the sample holds 500,000 to 600,000 distinct CDR3 sequences, and roughly 33% of those were seen once. The top ten constitute around 2.3% of the sample. Sequencing used PBMCs from the stem cell graft donor, obtained from the stem cell graft. The receptors originated from a human donor who donated a stem cell graft to a child with aplastic anemia.

The CDR3 protein is CASSGTSGRPETQYF. DNA for the CDR3: TGTGCCAGCAGCGGGACTAGCGGGAGGCCAGAGACCCAGTACTTC. The rearrangement links TRBV12-3 or TRBV12-4 to TRBJ2-5; 15 bases fit TRBD2. The CDR3 covers 15 residues. J was trimmed by 4 bases and V by 6 bases; bases with no gene match: 3.

The chain joins TRBV28 to TRBJ2-1; TRBD2 agrees at 12 bases. V shed 6 bases and J 8 bases; nucleotides not matched to a gene: 8. The germline CDR1 and CDR2 sequences are MDHEN and SYDVKM. The CDR3 covers 15 residues. The CDR3 sequence is CASSQLAGGGYEQFF. For the CDR3, the DNA is TGTGCCAGCAGCCAACTAGCGGGAGGAGGTTATGAGCAGTTCTTC.

The chain employs TRBV7-2 and TRBJ1-1; TRBD1 might be the D (5 bases). V was pared by 5 bases and J by 2 bases, with 15 bases between. The CDR3 consists of 15 residues. The V gene's germline CDR1 is SGHTA and CDR2 FQGNSA. CDR3 sequence: CASSPRRGGNTEAFF. The CDR3, as DNA: TGTGCCAGCAGCCCGAGGAGGGGCGGCAACACTGAAGCTTTCTTT.

This clonotype was detected many times. The rearrangement uses TRBV5-1 and TRBJ2-2; 7 nucleotides match TRBD1. Germline V gene sequence: CDR1 SGHRS, CDR2 YFSETQ. The CDR3 consists of 15 residues. The V gene end was trimmed by 5 bases and the J gene end by 6 bases; junction bases not matched to a gene: 10. The CDR3 nucleotides read TGCGCCAGCAGTCAACAGGGGCCTCCACCCGGGGAGCTGTTTTTT. Amino acids: CASSQQGPPPGELFF.

This clonotype was seen only a few times. This chain uses TRBV7-2 with TRBJ2-5, with no clear D. Germline CDR1 is SGHTA and CDR2 is FQGNSA. This CDR3 contains 14 residues. With 1 base removed from V and 4 bases from J, the gap between germline ends came to 10 bases. In DNA, the CDR3 is TGTGCCAGCAGCTTAGGCTCTCTCCCAGAGACCCAGTACTTC. This gives the protein CASSLGSLPETQYF.

The genes are TRBV29-1 and TRBJ1-1; 8 bases map to TRBD1. This CDR3 is built from 12 residues. Germline V gives CDR1 SQVTM, CDR2 ANQGSEA. Unmatched junction bases numbered 4, after V lost 4 bases and J lost 6 bases. This chain's CDR3 is CSVATGGPEAFF. CDR3 coding DNA: TGCAGCGTTGCTACAGGGGGACCTGAAGCTTTCTTT.

The gene calls are TRBV12-3 or TRBV12-4 and TRBJ1-5; 8 bases are a match to TRBD1. Trimming removed 7 bases from V and 2 bases from J; junction bases left unmatched: 7. This CDR3 contains 15 residues. The CDR3 is CASTPRGQGNQPQHF. CDR3 DNA: TGTGCCAGCACTCCCAGGGGGCAGGGCAATCAGCCCCAGCATTTT.

The gene calls are TRBV11-2 and TRBJ1-2; 8 nucleotides align to TRBD1. The CDR3 totals 12 residues. V lost 5 bases and J lost 8; bases outside the gene matches: 4. Germline values: CDR1 SGHAT, CDR2 FQNNGV. In nucleotides, the CDR3 is TGTGCCAGCAGCCTGGGACAGGAGGGCTACACCTTC. As protein: CASSLGQEGYTF.

The rearrangement links TRBV29-1 to TRBJ1-4; 9 bases match TRBD1. CDR1 is SQVTM and CDR2 is ANQGSEA in the germline V gene. V dropped 0 bases and J dropped 8; count of bases not matched to a gene: 7. The length of the CDR3 is 15 residues. The CDR3 sequence: CSVEEPGQGREKLFF. CDR3 DNA: TGCAGCGTTGAAGAACCCGGACAGGGGAGGGAAAAACTGTTTTTT.

This clonotype appeared a few times. This chain joins TRBV20-1 and TRBJ2-1, with no clear D. The CDR3 consists of 15 residues. Germline CDR1 reads DFQATT; CDR2 reads SNEGSKA (reference sequence). The V and J ends lost 5 bases and 5 bases respectively, with 19 bases between them. CDR3 bases: TGCAGTGCTTCTTTCCCGGGCTCCCGGAACAATGAGCAGTTCTTC. Amino acid sequence: CSASFPGSRNNEQFF.

The chain uses TRBV27 and TRBJ2-1; possibly TRBD1 or TRBD2 for D (5 bases each). V shed 7 bases and J shed 3 bases, with 25 bases lying between them. The CDR3 runs 18 residues. In germline, CDR1 is MNHEY, CDR2 SMNVEV (reference sequence). The chain's CDR3 is CASTGPLFRGEFYNEQFF. The CDR3 DNA reads as TGTGCCAGCACCGGCCCCCTCTTTAGGGGAGAATTCTACAATGAGCAGTTCTTC.

This clonotype was counted many times. V and J are TRBV20-1 and TRBJ2-5; D gene unclear. This CDR3 contains 12 residues. Germline assignment: CDR1 DFQATT and CDR2 SNEGSKA (reference sequence). V lost 7 bases and J lost 4, with 13 bases in between. In DNA form, the CDR3 reads TGCAGTGGACCGGCGATGGTAGAGACCCAGTACTTC. It encodes CSGPAMVETQYF.

The J gene is TRBJ1-2, the V gene TRBV12-3 or TRBV12-4; no firm D call. CDR3 length equals 13 residues. V was shortened by 6 bases and J by 8 bases, with 16 bases between the two germline ends. CDR3 amino acids: CASRPLVGQGYTF. In DNA, the CDR3 is TGTGCCAGCAGACCCCTAGTGGGCCAAGGCTACACCTTC.

In this sample, this clonotype turned up a few times. V and J are TRBV19 and TRBJ2-1; 9 nucleotides align to TRBD2. The CDR3 length is 15 residues. CDR1 is LNHDA and CDR2 is SQIVND in the germline V gene (reference sequence). The ends lost 5 bases at V and 2 bases at J; junction bases unmatched: 4. CDR3 coding DNA: TGTGCCAGTAGTGCTAGCGGGGATACCTACAATGAGCAGTTCTTC. Translation gives CASSASGDTYNEQFF.

The chain has TRBV7-2 and TRBJ2-3; D gene unclear. Germline V gene sequence: CDR1 SGHTA, CDR2 FQGNSA. Between the trimmed V and J ends, which lost 8 bases and 3 bases, there was a span of 12 bases. The CDR3 is made up of 13 amino acids. The CDR3 reads CASHRRSTDTQYF. CDR3 sequence (DNA): TGTGCCAGCCACCGGCGATCAACAGATACGCAGTATTTT. Using reference TRBV7-2 and TRBJ2-3 for the parts outside the CDR3, the full variable domain is GAGVSQSPSNKVTEKGKDVELRCDPISGHTALYWYRQSLGQGLEFLIYFQGNSAPDKSGLPSDRFSAERTGGSVSTLTIQRTQQEDSAVYLCASHRRSTDTQYFGPGTRLTVL.

The chain carries TRBV6-2 or TRBV6-3 and TRBJ2-1; D is unresolved. In germline, CDR1 is MNHEY, CDR2 SVGEGT. V was trimmed by 2 bases and J by 5 bases, leaving 16 bases between them. This CDR3 is 16 amino acids long. CDR3 in amino acids: CASSYPAFWPDNEQFF. DNA for the CDR3: TGTGCCAGCAGTTACCCGGCCTTCTGGCCGGACAATGAGCAGTTCTTC.

This chain uses TRBV5-1 with TRBJ1-1; D is possibly TRBD1 (5 bases). CDR1 and CDR2 from the germline V gene are SGHRS and YFSETQ. Trimming took off 5 bases at V and 6 bases at J, with 17 bases between the two ends. The CDR3 sequence is 14 residues long. CDR3 region: CASRATGERPEAFF. CDR3 bases: TGCGCCAGCAGAGCGACGGGGGAACGGCCTGAAGCTTTCTTT.